One sample yielded the 21 T cell receptor beta chains listed below, sequenced in a study of regulatory T cells in long-lasting Graves disease. Arm-PCR of CDR3 regions with iRepertoire HTBI primers generated TCR beta libraries. TCRdb used MiXCR to reprocess the multiplex PCR reads, holding one entry per CDR3 protein. Of about 620,000 distinct CDR3 sequences in the sample, less than 20% were seen once. Time point of the sample: newly diagnosed GD, antithyroid drugs for less than 3 months. Following extraction of RNA from PBMCs, that RNA was used to make the TCR library. These records were also assigned to another study, of T cells in Graves' hyperthyroidism and ophthalmopathy.

The sequencing used peripheral blood mononuclear cells (PBMCs), collected at new diagnosis, from a patient treated with antithyroid drugs. The receptors come from a woman in her 30s with Graves disease.

This chain joins TRBV6-1 and TRBJ2-2, with 7 bases identical to TRBD2. Germline CDR1 and CDR2: MNHNS and SASEGT. The CDR3 runs 17 residues. The V gene end was trimmed by 7 bases and the J gene end by 0 bases; junction bases not matched to a gene: 11. The CDR3 DNA follows: TGTGCCAGCACCCCCGGACTAGACAGAACGAACACCGGGGAGCTGTTTTTT. Amino acids: CASTPGLDRTNTGELFF.

This clonotype appeared many times. The chain links TRBV2 to TRBJ1-5; D unclear. Germline CDR1 is SNHLY and CDR2 is FYNNEI. Deletions cut 7 bases from V and 0 bases from J, with 22 bases between. This CDR3 comprises 18 residues. CDR3 sequence (DNA): TGTGCCAGCATGGTAGATTTGGCCGCCCGGTATAGCAATCAGCCCCAGCATTTT. This translates into CASMVDLAARYSNQPQHF.

This clonotype was seen only a few times. V usage is TRBV20-1 and J usage is TRBJ1-5; D unclear. Per germline, CDR1 DFQATT and CDR2 SNEGSKA (reference sequence). V was pared by 1 base and J by 0 bases, with 13 bases between. The CDR3 has 16 amino acids. CDR3 loop: CSARGAGPNSNQPQHF. The CDR3 DNA reads as TGCAGTGCTAGAGGGGCAGGCCCAAATAGCAATCAGCCCCAGCATTTT.

There are a few counts of this clonotype. The V gene is TRBV6-2 or TRBV6-3, the J gene TRBJ2-5, with 8 bases that match TRBD2. CDR3 size: 18 residues. CDR1 and CDR2 from the germline V gene are MNHEY and SVGEGT. The junction had 14 bases not matched to a gene; V was cut back by 0 bases and J by 5 bases. In DNA form, the CDR3 reads TGTGCCAGCAGTTACTCCCGGGAGGGGACCGGGGCGGCGGAGACCCAGTACTTC. Translated: CASSYSREGTGAAETQYF.

This chain's CDR3 is CASSQGQGRDTQYF. DNA for the CDR3: TGTGCCAGCAGCCAGGGACAGGGTCGGGATACGCAGTATTTT. The rearrangement uses TRBV3-1 and TRBJ2-3, with 9 bases lining up with TRBD1. Per germline, CDR1 LGHDT and CDR2 YNNKEL (reference sequence). V was clipped by 3 bases and J by 6 bases; unmatched bases: 4. The CDR3 extends over 14 amino acids.

This clonotype appeared a few times. This chain uses TRBV6-2 or TRBV6-3 with TRBJ2-7, with 12 bases fitting TRBD1. This CDR3 spans 14 amino acids. Germline loops: CDR1 MNHEY, CDR2 SVGEGT. Trimming at V came to 11 bases and at J to 5 bases, leaving 10 bases not matched to a gene. As DNA, the CDR3 is TGTGCCGCCGCCGGGACAGGGGGCTCGGACGAGCAGTACTTC. It encodes CAAAGTGGSDEQYF.

This clonotype was seen a few times. The rearrangement joins TRBV9 to TRBJ1-5, with D possibly TRBD1 on 5 matching bases. V was shortened by 4 bases and J by 0 bases, with 11 bases between the two germline ends. Germline-derived CDR1 and CDR2 are SGDLS and YYNGEE. The CDR3 consists of 15 residues. The CDR3 DNA follows: TGTGCCAGCAGCCTTAGTACAGGTAGCAATCAGCCCCAGCATTTT. Translated, it gives CASSLSTGSNQPQHF. The full variable domain, rest sourced from reference TRBV9 and TRBJ1-5, is DSGVTQTPKHLITATGQRVTLRCSPRSGDLSVYWYQQSLDQGLQFLIQYYNGEERAKGNILERFSAQQFPDLHSELNLSSLELGDSALYFCASSLSTGSNQPQHFGDGTRLSIL.

The J gene is TRBJ2-7, the V gene TRBV20-1, with D hard to call. In germline, CDR1 is DFQATT, CDR2 SNEGSKA (reference sequence). Trimming removed 2 bases from V and 6 bases from J, with 17 bases in between. This CDR3 region has 14 residues. CDR3 sequence (DNA): TGCAGTGCTAGACCTCGGACGAACCCTGTCGAGCAGTACTTC. It specifies CSARPRTNPVEQYF.

J is TRBJ2-1 and V is TRBV5-5, with TRBD1 identical over 7 bases. CDR1 is SGHKS, CDR2 YYEKEE, per germline (reference sequence). There are 16 residues in the CDR3. Trimming removed 3 bases from V and 4 bases from J; junction bases left unmatched: 10. CDR3 residues: CASSSSVQGIYNEQFF. As DNA, the CDR3 is TGTGCCAGCAGCTCCTCAGTACAGGGGATATACAATGAGCAGTTCTTC.

This chain joins TRBV4-2 and TRBJ2-1; D tentatively reads TRBD1 or TRBD2 (6 bases each). The CDR3 totals 15 residues. The V gene lost 3 bases and the J gene lost 4 bases, with 13 bases spanning the gap. CDR1 is LGHNA and CDR2 is YNFKEQ in the germline V gene. The CDR3 bases are TGTGCCAGCAGCCAGGTCGGAGGGGGATACAATGAGCAGTTCTTC. Translated, it gives CASSQVGGGYNEQFF.

The chain combines TRBV28 with TRBJ2-1, with D possibly TRBD2 on 6 matching bases. The CDR3 consists of 16 residues. The V and J ends lost 3 bases and 4 bases respectively, with 16 bases between them. The germline V gene encodes CDR1 MDHEN and CDR2 SYDVKM. The CDR3 sequence: CASSFISGSRYNEQFF. In DNA, the CDR3 is TGTGCCAGCAGTTTCATATCCGGGAGTAGGTACAATGAGCAGTTCTTC.

This clonotype was detected many times. The chain is built from TRBV29-1 and TRBJ2-3; weak D call: TRBD2 (6 bases). With 3 bases removed from V and 3 bases from J, the gap between germline ends came to 13 bases. The V gene's germline CDR1 is SQVTM and CDR2 ANQGSEA. The CDR3 has 14 residues. The CDR3 protein is CSVEPGGKTDTQYF. Written as DNA, the CDR3 is TGCAGCGTTGAGCCGGGCGGGAAGACAGATACGCAGTATTTT.

The V gene is TRBV27, the J gene TRBJ1-2; D is unresolved. Trimming took off 6 bases at V and 4 bases at J, with 24 bases between the two ends. Germline CDR1 is MNHEY and CDR2 is SMNVEV (reference sequence). This CDR3 contains 17 residues. CDR3 residues: CASSLAPISSSPYGYTF. CDR3 in DNA: TGTGCCAGCAGCCTTGCCCCCATAAGTTCGTCCCCCTATGGCTACACCTTC.

This clonotype showed up just a few times. The rearrangement joins TRBV2 to TRBJ2-7, with 15 bases lining up with TRBD2. V gave up 6 bases and J gave up 4 bases; unmatched junction bases: 10. CDR3 length: 17 residues. Germline loops: CDR1 SNHLY, CDR2 FYNNEI. The CDR3 DNA sequence: TGTGCCAGCAGCCAATTAACTGGACTAGCGGGAGGGTACGAGCAGTACTTC. As protein: CASSQLTGLAGGYEQYF.

This clonotype was detected many times. The chain carries TRBV11-2 and TRBJ1-2; 8 positions agree with TRBD1. From germline, CDR1 is SGHAT and CDR2 FQNNGV. The CDR3 has 17 amino acids. Unmatched junction bases numbered 14, after V lost 4 bases and J lost 4 bases. The CDR3 loop reads CASSSPRGRRQSYGYTF. CDR3 nucleotides: TGTGCCAGCAGCTCACCCAGGGGGCGAAGGCAGAGCTATGGCTACACCTTC.

This rearrangement joins TRBV29-1 to TRBJ2-7; 9 bases match TRBD1. The CDR3 totals 13 residues. V gave up 6 bases and J gave up 7 bases; unmatched junction bases: 10. Germline CDR1 and CDR2: SQVTM and ANQGSEA. CDR3 DNA sequence: TGCAGCGTGCCGGGACAGGGCACGCGGGAGCAGTACTTC. This codes for CSVPGQGTREQYF.

This clonotype was detected ten times or more. This sequence joins TRBV7-2 and TRBJ2-7, with a possible D match to TRBD2 (5 bases). V was clipped by 5 bases and J by 6 bases, with 20 bases between them. The CDR3 runs to 15 residues. The germline V gene encodes CDR1 SGHTA and CDR2 FQGNSA. The CDR3 sequence: CASSVVASATTEQYF. The DNA of the CDR3 is TGTGCCAGCAGCGTAGTAGCGAGCGCTACGACCGAGCAGTACTTC.

In its sample, this clonotype was seen a few times. This chain uses TRBV2 with TRBJ1-1, with 7 bases aligning to TRBD1. CDR3 length: 16 amino acids. Germline loops: CDR1 SNHLY, CDR2 FYNNEI. V was clipped by 6 bases and J by 3 bases; unmatched bases: 13. The CDR3, as DNA: TGTGCCAGCAGCCCATTATGGCAGGGGGGAGACACTGAAGCTTTCTTT. This sequence encodes CASSPLWQGGDTEAFF. Full variable domain (remainder filled in from reference TRBV2 and TRBJ1-1): EPEVTQTPSHQVTQMGQEVILRCVPISNHLYFYWYRQILGQKVEFLVSFYNNEISEKSEIFDDQFSVERPDGSNFTLKIRSTKLEDSAMYFCASSPLWQGGDTEAFFGQGTRLTVV.

This clonotype was observed a handful of times. The rearrangement uses TRBV5-1 and TRBJ2-7; D possibly matches TRBD1 or TRBD2 (5 bases each). From germline, CDR1 is SGHRS and CDR2 YFSETQ. The CDR3 contains 15 residues. V was pared by 1 base and J by 6 bases, with 17 bases between. The CDR3 nucleotides read TGCGCCAGCAGCTTGAATGGGTGGGACCGCCGCGAGCAGTACTTC. Its protein product is CASSLNGWDRREQYF.

The J gene is TRBJ1-5, the V gene TRBV7-8; no definite D call. Germline CDR1 reads SGHVS; CDR2 reads FQNEAQ. There are 13 residues in the CDR3. Trimming cost V 2 bases and J 5 bases, with 7 bases left between them. Written as DNA, the CDR3 is TGTGCCAGCAGCTTAAAACGGGATCAGCCCCAGCATTTT. Encoded protein: CASSLKRDQPQHF.

This clonotype was counted at least ten times. This chain uses TRBV20-1 with TRBJ1-1, with D perhaps TRBD1 (6 bases). CDR1 and CDR2 from the germline V gene are DFQATT and SNEGSKA (reference sequence). Trimming took off 5 bases at V and 1 base at J, with 17 bases between the two ends. This CDR3 is 15 amino acids long. Here the CDR3 reads CSAVEPHRENTEAFF. As DNA, the CDR3 is TGCAGTGCTGTAGAACCTCACAGGGAGAACACTGAAGCTTTCTTT.